Listed below are T cell receptor beta chains from one sample, sequenced in a study of T-cell memory formation after mild COVID-19. MiXCR, applied by TCRdb to the 5' RACE reads, yields one record per CDR3 protein. This sample has roughly 400,000 distinct CDR3 sequences, with 20% to 25% found just once. Sequenced sample: PBMCs or a T cell subset sorted from them (not recorded which). These receptors were taken from an adult woman who had mild COVID-19 (a few samples of this study predate the infection). Cell type and time point are not known. Both conserved end residues are part of each CDR3. The D gene is left open where the match is weak. Some rows mark clone size as missing; the rest say once, few, many or name a class of expanded clone.

TRBV4-1	TRBJ1-1	-	-	TGCGCCAGCAGCCATCCCACCAAGCACCTTGAAGCTTTCTTT	CASSHPTKHLEAFF
TRBV5-1	TRBJ1-1	-	-	TGCGCCAGCAGCTCAGGGCATGACACTGAAGCTTTCTTT	CASSSGHDTEAFF
TRBV2	TRBJ2-1	-	few	TGTGCCAGCAGTGTAGAACTCGTCTACAATGAGCAGTTCTTC	CASSVELVYNEQFF
TRBV24-1	TRBJ2-7	TRBD2	few	TGTGCCACCAGTGATGTACTAGCGGGAGCTCACGAGCAGTACTTC	CATSDVLAGAHEQYF
TRBV3-1	TRBJ2-1	-	-	TGTGCCAGCAGCGAACCGCTGGCGGGGGCCCAGTTCTTC	CASSEPLAGAQFF
TRBV3-1	TRBJ2-7	-	-	TGTGCCAGCAGCCAAGGCGGGGGCCCGTACGAGCAGTACTTC	CASSQGGGPYEQYF
TRBV20-1	TRBJ1-2	-	-	TGCAGTCCGGACATGGAGGGGCAAGACTATGGCTACACCTTC	CSPDMEGQDYGYTF
TRBV2	TRBJ2-7	-	few	TGTGCCAGCAGTGCCCGAGGAGACAGCTCCTACGAGCAGTACTTC	CASSARGDSSYEQYF
TRBV4-1	TRBJ2-7	-	few	TGCGCCAGCAGCCAAGAGATTCAAGCGGGGACACACGAGCAGTACTTC	CASSQEIQAGTHEQYF
TRBV5-1	TRBJ2-5	-	-	TGCGCCAGCAGCCTAGGGACGTACCAAGAGACCCAGTACTTC	CASSLGTYQETQYF
TRBV10-3	TRBJ1-4	-	-	TGTGCCATCAGTGAGTCCACAGGAGTTGAAAAACTGTTTTTT	CAISESTGVEKLFF
TRBV2	TRBJ1-1	-	few	TGTGCCAGCAGACGGGGGCCCTCCTCTGAAGCTTTCTTT	CASRRGPSSEAFF
TRBV12-3/TRBV12-4	TRBJ1-4	-	-	TGTGCCAGCAGCCCCCACGCATTTGAAAAACTGTTTTTT	CASSPHAFEKLFF
TRBV7-9	TRBJ2-7	-	once	TGTGCCAGCAGCCACGGACTTCGAGGGTCGGGCGAGCAGTACTTC	CASSHGLRGSGEQYF
TRBV11-3	TRBJ2-5	-	few	TGTGCCAGCAGCTTCGTCCCTGGGGAGACCCAGTACTTC	CASSFVPGETQYF
TRBV29-1	TRBJ2-5	TRBD2	-	TGCAGCGTTCCGGGAGGGCCCGGGGAGACCCAGTACTTC	CSVPGGPGETQYF
TRBV7-9	TRBJ2-7	TRBD1	-	TGTGCCAGCATTCCCTATGGGGGACAGAGGGGGACCTACGAGCAGTACTTC	CASIPYGGQRGTYEQYF
TRBV5-1	TRBJ2-1	-	-	TGCGCCAGCAGCTTAGGCGTCAACAATGAGCAGTTCTTC	CASSLGVNNEQFF
TRBV4-3	TRBJ1-1	-	few	TGCGCCAGCAGCCAAGACTTGAGGGGTTGGGTTGAAGCTTTCTTT	CASSQDLRGWVEAFF
TRBV5-1	TRBJ2-7	-	-	TGCGCCAGCAGCCTCCAGGACTTAGGGGACGAGCAGTACTTC	CASSLQDLGDEQYF
TRBV7-3	TRBJ1-2	TRBD1	few	TGTGCCAGCAGCCTCCCGGGACAGGGAAATGGCTACACCTTC	CASSLPGQGNGYTF
TRBV11-2	TRBJ1-1	-	few	TGTGCCAGCAGCTTTTTGGGAATAAGGCGGGCAGGGAGAACTGAAGCTTTCTTT	CASSFLGIRRAGRTEAFF
TRBV7-9	TRBJ2-1	-	few	TGTGCCAGCAGCTTAGCGCAGGGCGGAGGGGGTCGGTACAATGAGCAGTTCTTC	CASSLAQGGGGRYNEQFF
TRBV6-5	TRBJ1-2	-	-	TGTGCCAGCAGTTACGAGAAGAATTGGAGTGATGGCTACACCTTC	CASSYEKNWSDGYTF
TRBV4-1	TRBJ2-6	-	-	TGCGCCAGCAGCAACACCGGGACTCCGACTTCTGGGGCCAACGTCCTGACTTTC	CASSNTGTPTSGANVLTF
TRBV7-3	TRBJ2-5	-	-	TGTGCCAGCAGCTTCAGGGGAGGTAAAGAGACCCAGTACTTC	CASSFRGGKETQYF